This T cell receptor beta chain was profiled in a study of blood T cell repertoires in COVID-19. The method was immunoSEQ multiplex PCR; TCRdb's version includes in-frame clones alone and lacks a portion of them. The sample shows about 340,000 clones, 80% to 90% of them seen only once. The sample taken for sequencing was PBMCs or T cells enriched from blood (not recorded which). This sequence was found in a woman in her forties with acute COVID-19.

CDR3 nucleotides: TGTGCCAGCATGACTCTAGCGGACTACAATGAGCAGTTCTTC. This codes for CASMTLADYNEQFF. The J gene is TRBJ2-1, the V gene TRBV6-5; 7 bases match TRBD2. The CDR3 extends over 14 amino acids. The V and J ends lost 7 bases and 3 bases, in that order; junction bases with no gene match: 6. CDR1 and CDR2 from the germline V gene are MNHEY and SVGAGI.